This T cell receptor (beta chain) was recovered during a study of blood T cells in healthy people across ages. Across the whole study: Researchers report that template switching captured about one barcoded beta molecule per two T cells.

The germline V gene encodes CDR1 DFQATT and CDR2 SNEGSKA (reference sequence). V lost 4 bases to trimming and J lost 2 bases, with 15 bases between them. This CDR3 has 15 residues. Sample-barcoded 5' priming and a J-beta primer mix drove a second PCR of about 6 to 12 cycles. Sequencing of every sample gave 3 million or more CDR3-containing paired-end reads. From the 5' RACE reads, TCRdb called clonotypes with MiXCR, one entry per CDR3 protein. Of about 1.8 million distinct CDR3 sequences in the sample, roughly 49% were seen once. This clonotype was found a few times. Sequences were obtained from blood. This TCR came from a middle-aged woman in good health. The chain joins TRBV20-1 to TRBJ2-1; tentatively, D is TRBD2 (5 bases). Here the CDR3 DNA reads TGCAGTGCTAACCGAGCAAGGGAGACCTACAATGAGCAGTTCTTC. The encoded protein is CSANRARETYNEQFF.